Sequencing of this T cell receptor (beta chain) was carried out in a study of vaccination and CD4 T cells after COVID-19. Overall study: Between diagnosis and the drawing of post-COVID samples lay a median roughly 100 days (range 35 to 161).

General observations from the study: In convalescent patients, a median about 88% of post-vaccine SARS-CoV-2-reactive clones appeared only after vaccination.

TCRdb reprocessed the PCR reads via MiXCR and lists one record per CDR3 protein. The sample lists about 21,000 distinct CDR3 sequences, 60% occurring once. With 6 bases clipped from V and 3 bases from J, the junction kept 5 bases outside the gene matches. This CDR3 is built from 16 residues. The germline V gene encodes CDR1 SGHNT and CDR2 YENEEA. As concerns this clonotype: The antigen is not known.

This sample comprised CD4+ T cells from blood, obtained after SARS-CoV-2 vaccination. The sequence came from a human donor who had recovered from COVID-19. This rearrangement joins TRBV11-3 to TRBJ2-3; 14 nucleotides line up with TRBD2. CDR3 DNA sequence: TGTGCCAGCAGTCGCGGGACTAGCGGGAGAACAGATACGCAGTATTTT. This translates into CASSRGTSGRTDTQYF.